This T cell receptor beta chain was profiled in a study of T cell repertoires in cytomegalovirus infection. Study overall: Recently identified HLA-C-restricted and well-studied HLA-B-restricted CMV epitopes were used. TCR beta signatures that were public indicated CMV infection and matching HLA type.

This clonotype came up many times. What it recognizes is unknown. Each CDR3 protein is one row after TCRdb ran MiXCR on the reads. The table lists roughly 860,000 distinct CDR3 sequences, approximately 30% of them singletons. The CDR3 is 15 residues long. V lost 1 base and J lost 0, with 9 bases in between. Germline V CDR1 and CDR2: SGHTA, FQGNSA. The sequence came from a human donor in good health (CMV status not recorded). Some clones in this sample may be carry-over from other donors' samples. The chain joins TRBV7-2 to TRBJ2-5; D is uncertain. Sequencing was performed on cultured CD8+ T cells from PBMCs, taken from culture after CMV antigen stimulation. DNA of the CDR3: TGTGCCAGCAGCTTAGAAGCGCAGTACCAAGAGACCCAGTACTTC. Amino acids: CASSLEAQYQETQYF.